This T cell receptor beta chain stems from a study of blood T cell repertoires in COVID-19. Study-level background: Researchers got acute and convalescent COVID-19 samples from the United States, Italy and Spain.

Original processing notes: Using reference gene primer amplification, nucleated cell counts were estimated. Using immunoSEQ multiplex PCR, the repertoire was profiled, and TCRdb retains in-frame clones only, with some absent. V and J calls and clone size are as listed in that table; D and trimming were resolved from the DNA. In the table there are about 50,000 clones, more than 90% of which are singletons. V was cut by 5 bases and J by 8 bases, with 10 bases left in between. Per the germline V gene, CDR1 is SEHNR and CDR2 is FQNEAQ (reference sequence). This CDR3 spans 12 amino acids. This TCR was recovered from a man aged 45 to 65 with active COVID-19. Sequenced: peripheral blood. J is TRBJ2-1 and V is TRBV7-9; weak D call: TRBD1 (6 bases). The CDR3 is CASSPEGDEQFF. The CDR3 DNA reads TGTGCCAGCAGCCCCGAGGGGGATGAGCAGTTCTTC.